These T cell receptor beta chains were read from a single sample in a study of shared clonotypes between healthy human individuals. Profiling relied on immunoSEQ multiplex PCR, and the TCRdb table lists in-frame clones only, not all of them. The sample has more than 150,000 clones, about 93% seen once; the top ten hold 0.067%. The sample was naive CD4+ T cells sorted from blood. Receptors originate from a woman between 25 and 40 years old in good health. CDR3s include the opening cysteine and the closing phenylalanine or tryptophan. Fields, in order: J gene, D gene, V gene, clone size, CDR3 protein, CDR3 DNA. The D gene is left open where the match is weak. Clone size appears in some rows only: once, few, many, or a class for an expanded clone.

TRBJ2-5 . TRBV5-1 . CASRGLGQKETQYF TGCGCCAGCAGGGGACTCGGACAGAAAGAGACCCAGTACTTC
TRBJ2-2 TRBD2 TRBV4-2 . CASSQGPQLLAANTGELFF TGTGCCAGCAGCCAAGGACCACAACTACTAGCGGCGAACACCGGGGAGCTGTTTTTT
TRBJ2-5 TRBD1 TRBV28 . CASSLLGQGIQETQYF TGTGCCAGCAGTTTATTGGGACAGGGTATACAAGAGACCCAGTACTTC
TRBJ1-2 . TRBV4-1 . CASSQDTDLYGYTF TGCGCCAGCAGCCAGGATACAGATCTCTATGGCTACACCTTC
TRBJ1-5 . TRBV27 . CASSLHSLLGAQHF TGTGCCAGCAGTTTACACAGTCTATTAGGGGCCCAGCATTTT
TRBJ1-2 . TRBV28 once CASSSGGNYGYTF TGTGCCAGCAGTTCGGGGGGGAACTATGGCTACACCTTC
TRBJ2-1 TRBD2 TRBV4-1 . CASKTSLLGGSGNNEQFF TGCGCCAGCAAGACGTCCCTATTGGGCGGGAGCGGGAACAATGAGCAGTTCTTC
TRBJ2-7 TRBD2 TRBV4-2 . CASSQDRVTSSPEQYF TGTGCCAGCAGCCAAGATCGAGTGACTAGCTCTCCCGAGCAGTACTTC
TRBJ1-6 . TRBV5-1 . CASSLNSANSPLHF TGCGCCAGCAGCTTGAACAGTGCTAATTCACCCCTCCACTTT
TRBJ2-1 . TRBV19 . CASSIWQGSYNEQFF TGTGCCAGTAGTATTTGGCAGGGCTCCTACAATGAGCAGTTCTTC
TRBJ2-7 . TRBV6-6 . CASRPEGSAYEQYF TGTGCCAGCAGGCCGGAGGGCTCTGCCTACGAGCAGTACTTC
TRBJ2-7 . TRBV9 . CASSPQGESSYEQYF TGTGCCAGCAGCCCCCAAGGGGAGAGCTCCTACGAGCAGTACTTC
TRBJ2-5 . TRBV11-2 . CASSLQGNQETQYF TGTGCCAGCAGCTTACAGGGGAACCAAGAGACCCAGTACTTC
TRBJ1-5 TRBD1 TRBV6-4 few CASSRTGDGNQPQHF TGTGCCAGCAGCCGGACAGGGGACGGCAATCAGCCCCAGCATTTT
TRBJ2-1 TRBD2 TRBV15 . CATVTSGRWNEQFF TGTGCCACCGTAACGAGCGGGAGGTGGAATGAGCAGTTCTTC
TRBJ2-7 . TRBV19 . CASMNKVTPAGEQYF TGTGCCAGTATGAATAAAGTGACTCCGGCCGGCGAGCAGTACTTC
TRBJ1-1 . TRBV9 . CASSPEAGPAFF TGTGCCAGCAGCCCAGAGGCAGGCCCGGCTTTCTTT
TRBJ1-2 . TRBV28 . CASSLVGNTVSYTF TGTGCCAGCAGTTTAGTAGGCAATACGGTTAGCTACACCTTC
TRBJ2-7 TRBD2 TRBV7-2 . CASSSLAVHNEQYF TGTGCCAGCAGCTCCCTAGCGGTGCATAACGAGCAGTACTTC
TRBJ1-5 . TRBV6-6 . CASSSPGNSNQPQHF TGTGCCAGCAGTTCACCGGGAAATAGCAATCAGCCCCAGCATTTT
TRBJ1-1 . TRBV7-9 . CASSLHVGAAEAFF TGTGCCAGCAGCTTACATGTAGGAGCCGCTGAAGCTTTCTTT
TRBJ2-7 TRBD1 TRBV7-2 . CASSPDRESYEQYF TGTGCCAGCAGCCCCGACAGGGAATCATACGAGCAGTACTTC
TRBJ1-6 . TRBV30 . CAWRAGSSPLHF TGTGCCTGGAGGGCAGGTAGCTCACCCCTCCACTTT
TRBJ2-5 . TRBV28 . CASRHPSQETQYF TGTGCCAGCCGTCACCCCAGTCAAGAGACCCAGTACTTC
TRBJ2-7 . TRBV6-5 . CASSWEYGSEYEQYF TGTGCCAGCAGTTGGGAGTACGGTTCCGAATACGAGCAGTACTTC
TRBJ2-5 . TRBV27 . CASSPRRDKETQYF TGTGCCAGCAGCCCGAGACGAGATAAAGAGACCCAGTACTTC
TRBJ2-7 . TRBV29-1 . CSVSIASSSYEQYF TGCAGCGTTAGCATAGCGTCAAGCTCCTACGAGCAGTACTTC
TRBJ2-7 . TRBV11-2 . CASSQTAGPYEQYF TGTGCCAGCAGCCAAACGGCTGGACCCTACGAGCAGTACTTC
TRBJ2-5 . TRBV18 . CASSPGGSETQYF TGTGCCAGCTCACCAGGGGGGTCAGAGACCCAGTACTTC
TRBJ1-1 . TRBV15 . CATSSYGDTEAFF TGTGCCACCAGCTCTTACGGGGACACTGAAGCTTTCTTT
TRBJ1-1 . TRBV9 . CASSVGTGGIEAFF TGTGCCAGCAGCGTAGGAACAGGCGGAATTGAAGCTTTCTTT
TRBJ1-2 . TRBV28 . CASSPDRNYGYTF TGTGCCAGCAGCCCGGACAGAAACTATGGCTACACCTTC
TRBJ2-7 . TRBV7-9 . CASSPGFGGGSTYEQYF TGTGCCAGCAGCCCGGGATTCGGGGGCGGGTCCACCTACGAGCAGTACTTC
TRBJ1-2 . TRBV6-5 few CASSYSTGDYGYTF TGTGCCAGCAGTTACTCGACTGGCGACTATGGCTACACCTTC
TRBJ2-1 . TRBV10-3 once CAISEHRDGGDEQFF TGTGCCATCAGTGAACACCGGGACGGTGGGGATGAGCAGTTCTTC
TRBJ1-5 . TRBV6-5 . CASTPGQADNQPQHF TGTGCCAGCACCCCGGGGCAGGCCGACAATCAGCCCCAGCATTTT
TRBJ1-2 . TRBV5-4 . CASSLIGGNYGYTF TGTGCCAGCAGCCTTATCGGGGGAAACTATGGCTACACCTTC
TRBJ2-7 . TRBV14 . CASSQGGWGREQYF TGTGCCAGCAGCCAAGGGGGCTGGGGTCGCGAGCAGTACTTC
TRBJ2-7 TRBD1 TRBV18 . CASSHTDPGTGSYEQYF TGTGCCAGCTCACACACAGACCCCGGGACAGGGTCCTACGAGCAGTACTTC
TRBJ2-7 TRBD1 TRBV27 . CASSVNRGDEQYF TGTGCCAGCAGTGTCAACAGGGGAGACGAGCAGTACTTC
TRBJ2-7 . TRBV4-1 . CASSQVGTGRYEQYF TGCGCCAGCAGCCAAGTTGGTACAGGGAGGTACGAGCAGTACTTC
TRBJ2-7 . TRBV15 . CATSRERVTPYEQYF TGTGCCACCAGCAGGGAGAGAGTGACCCCCTACGAGCAGTACTTC
TRBJ2-7 TRBD2 TRBV6-5 . CASRVAGHYEQYF TGTGCCAGCAGGGTAGCGGGTCACTACGAGCAGTACTTC
TRBJ1-5 . TRBV28 . CASSFTVLGGQPQHF TGTGCCAGCAGTTTCACGGTATTAGGGGGTCAGCCCCAGCATTTT
TRBJ2-5 TRBD2 TRBV7-3 once CASSSEGLAGETQYF TGTGCCAGCAGCTCCGAAGGACTAGCGGGAGAGACCCAGTACTTC
TRBJ1-4 . TRBV18 . CASSPLGNEKLFF TGTGCCAGCTCACCACTAGGAAATGAAAAACTGTTTTTT
TRBJ2-7 . TRBV9 . CASSFAGTLSEQYF TGTGCCAGCAGCTTCGCCGGGACTCTTTCCGAGCAGTACTTC
TRBJ1-3 . TRBV6-5 once CASSYSHPAGNTIYF TGTGCCAGCAGTTACTCCCACCCAGCTGGAAACACCATATATTTT
TRBJ1-3 TRBD1 TRBV18 . CASSPKGQGSGNTIYF TGTGCCAGCTCACCGAAAGGACAGGGTTCAGGAAACACCATATATTTT
TRBJ1-5 . TRBV6-1 . CASSVFENQPQHF TGTGCCAGCAGTGTGTTCGAAAATCAGCCCCAGCATTTT
TRBJ1-1 . TRBV6-5 . CASSYPGVPEAFF TGTGCCAGCAGTTACCCAGGAGTCCCCGAAGCTTTCTTT
TRBJ1-5 . TRBV28 few CASSTQSQPQHF TGTGCCAGCAGTACTCAAAGTCAGCCCCAGCATTTT
TRBJ1-5 TRBD1 TRBV28 . CASSLYPGQSSNQPQHF TGTGCCAGCAGTTTGTATCCGGGACAGAGTAGCAATCAGCCCCAGCATTTT